Given below is one T cell receptor beta chain in context. The sample holds many counts of this clonotype. Its target antigen remains unknown. Per-base qualities were not stored, and no clone one base away is much larger. TCR repertoires of sorted CD4+ and CD8+ blood T cells from severe aplastic anemia patients and healthy subjects were deep-sequenced in the study. Ficoll-Paque density gradient centrifugation was used to isolate peripheral blood mononuclear cells. Before DNA extraction, CD4+ and CD8+ T cells were sorted by FACS or by magnetic beads. The CDR3, cysteine through phenylalanine, is 14 amino acids long. Here the CDR3 DNA is all that survives: 42 bases in frame from base 1. According to the germline V gene, CDR1 reads SNHLY and CDR2 reads FYNNEI. V loses 4 bases of germline sequence and J loses 6 bases, and the interval between the two ends is 13 bases. Genomic DNA served as template for TCR beta VDJ combination and CDR3 sequence profiling. TCR repertoire sequencing was run on an Illumina HiSeq 2000. Processing in the source paper ran as follows. Repertoires were assessed using TRBV/TRBJ rearrangement plots, CDR3 size and DJ length profiles, and Simpson's diversity index. The most abundant DNA sequence in the deep sequencing data was taken as the immunodominant clone. CDR3 amino acid sequences were checked for sharing between subjects and were compared against published repertoires and the VDJdb database. The public reads were reanalyzed by TCRdb: fastp trimming at Q25, MiXCR alignment, in-frame beta chains only. Rows with one shared CDR3 protein collapse into an entry with the most common genes and DNA. The V and J calls reflect TCRdb's pipeline rather than the authors' work. This sample holds about 62,000 distinct CDR3 sequences; about 56% were observed only once. The top ten hold 2.5% of the sample.

These data originate in a study of CD8+CD57+ T cells in acquired aplastic anemia (dated by TCRdb to 2016 to 2019). Describing the broader study: DNA extracted from sorted CD4+ and CD8+ cells had a mean of roughly 3.4 ug, with a range of about 0.18 to 27.4 ug. An average of around 9.8 million reads for CD4+ cells and 11 million to 13 million reads for CD8+ cells was obtained from healthy donor samples.

The study at large found these results: Patients and healthy controls showed no significant difference in CD8+ Simpson's diversity (P=0.060). About 30 CD8+ CDR3 sequences were found in both patients and controls but appeared to be highly expressed in patients and within the immunodominant clones of the patients.

This TCR derives from a human donor in good health, serving as a control. This chain joins TRBV2 to TRBJ1-3, with an unclear D gene assignment. Sequenced sample: sorted CD4+, CD8+, or CD8+CD57+ T cells (not recorded which) from PBMCs. The CDR3 region reads CASSVRLSENTIYF. The DNA sequence is given as TGTGCCAGCAGTGTACGGTTGTCCGAAAACACCATATATTTT.